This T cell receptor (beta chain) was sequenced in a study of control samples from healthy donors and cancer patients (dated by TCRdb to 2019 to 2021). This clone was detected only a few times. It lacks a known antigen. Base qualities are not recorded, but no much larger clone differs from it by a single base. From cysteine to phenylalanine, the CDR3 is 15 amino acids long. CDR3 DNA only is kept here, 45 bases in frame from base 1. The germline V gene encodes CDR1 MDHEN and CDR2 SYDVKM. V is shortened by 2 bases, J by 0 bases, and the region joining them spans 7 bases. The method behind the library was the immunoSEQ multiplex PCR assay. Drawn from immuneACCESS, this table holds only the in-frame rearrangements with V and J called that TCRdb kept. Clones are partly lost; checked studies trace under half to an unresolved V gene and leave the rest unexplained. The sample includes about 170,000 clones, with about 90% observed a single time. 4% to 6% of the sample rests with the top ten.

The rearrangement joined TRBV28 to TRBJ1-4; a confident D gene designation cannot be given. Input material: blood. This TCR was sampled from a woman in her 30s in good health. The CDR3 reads CASSLEGPTNEKLFF. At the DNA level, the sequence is TGTGCCAGCAGTTTAGAAGGCCCAACTAATGAAAAACTGTTTTTT. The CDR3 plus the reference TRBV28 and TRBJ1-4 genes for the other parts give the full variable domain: DVKVTQSSRYLVKRTGEKVFLECVQDMDHENMFWYRQDPGLGLRLIYFSYDVKMKEKGDIPEGYSVSREKKERFSLILESASTNQTSMYLCASSLEGPTNEKLFFGSGTQLSVL.